The entry that follows covers one T cell receptor beta chain sequence. Its antigen is not identified. The data stem from a study of blood T cells in healthy people across ages. Overall study: There was about one barcoded beta molecule captured by template switching per two T cells.

The CDR3 runs to 13 residues. V was cut by 8 bases and J by 3 bases, with 13 bases left in between. Germline values: CDR1 MRHNA, CDR2 SNTAGT. A sample-barcoded 5' primer and a J-beta primer mix were used in a second PCR of roughly 6 to 11 cycles. TCRdb used MiXCR to reprocess the 5' RACE reads, holding one entry per CDR3 protein. This table holds almost 1 million distinct CDR3 sequences, roughly 51% found once. Study-wide results and caveats: It was the long-lived donors that had more naive CD4+ cells and higher diversity than aged donors.

The sequencing sample was made of blood. The chain has TRBV6-4 and TRBJ1-1; D is possibly TRBD1 (5 bases). The source is a woman aged 60-75 years in good health. The CDR3 nucleotides read TGTGCCAGCGGAACCGGGACGGACACTGAAGCTTTCTTT. It encodes CASGTGTDTEAFF.